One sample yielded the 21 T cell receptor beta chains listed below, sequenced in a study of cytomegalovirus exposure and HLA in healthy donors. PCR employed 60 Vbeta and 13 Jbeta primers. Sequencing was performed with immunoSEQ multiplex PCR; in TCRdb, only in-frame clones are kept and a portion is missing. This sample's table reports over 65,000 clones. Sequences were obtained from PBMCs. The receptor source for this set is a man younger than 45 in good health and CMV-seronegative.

CDR3 sequence: CASSQGRGTGEETQYF. CDR3 sequence (DNA): TGTGCCAGCAGCCAAGGGAGGGGAACAGGGGAAGAGACCCAGTACTTC. This rearrangement joins TRBV14 to TRBJ2-5; D perhaps matches TRBD1 (7 bases). V was cut by 1 base and J by 3 bases, with 15 bases left in between. CDR3 size: 16 residues. Germline CDR1 is SGHDN and CDR2 is FVKESK.

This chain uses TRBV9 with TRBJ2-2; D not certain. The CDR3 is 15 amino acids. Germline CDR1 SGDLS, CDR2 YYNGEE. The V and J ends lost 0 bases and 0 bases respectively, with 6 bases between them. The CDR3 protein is CASSVGGANTGELFF. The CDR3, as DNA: TGTGCCAGCAGCGTAGGAGGAGCGAACACCGGGGAGCTGTTTTTT.

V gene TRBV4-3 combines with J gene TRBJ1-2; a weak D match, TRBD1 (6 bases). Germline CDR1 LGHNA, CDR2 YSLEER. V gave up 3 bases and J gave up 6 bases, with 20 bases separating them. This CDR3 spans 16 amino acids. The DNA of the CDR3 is TGCGCCAGCAGCCAGATCCGACAGGAGTGGGGCGATGGCTACACCTTC. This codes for CASSQIRQEWGDGYTF.

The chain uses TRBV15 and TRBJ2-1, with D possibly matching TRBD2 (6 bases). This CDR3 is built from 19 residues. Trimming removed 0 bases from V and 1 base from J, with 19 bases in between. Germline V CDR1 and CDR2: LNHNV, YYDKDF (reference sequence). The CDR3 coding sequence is TGTGCCACCAGCAGAGATTCCGTTAGCGGCCCCTCGTCCTACAATGAGCAGTTCTTC. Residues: CATSRDSVSGPSSYNEQFF.

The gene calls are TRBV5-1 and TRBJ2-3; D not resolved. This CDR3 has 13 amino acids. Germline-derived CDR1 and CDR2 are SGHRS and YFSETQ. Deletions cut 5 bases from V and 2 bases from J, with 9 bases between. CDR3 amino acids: CASSVQNTDTQYF. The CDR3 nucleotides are TGCGCCAGCAGTGTCCAAAACACAGATACGCAGTATTTT.

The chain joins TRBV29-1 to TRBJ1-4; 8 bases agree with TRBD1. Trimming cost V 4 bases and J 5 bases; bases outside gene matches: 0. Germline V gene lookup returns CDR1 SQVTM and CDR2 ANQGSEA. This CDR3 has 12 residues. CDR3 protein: CSVGTGNEKLFF. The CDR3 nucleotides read TGCAGCGTTGGGACAGGGAATGAAAAACTGTTTTTT.

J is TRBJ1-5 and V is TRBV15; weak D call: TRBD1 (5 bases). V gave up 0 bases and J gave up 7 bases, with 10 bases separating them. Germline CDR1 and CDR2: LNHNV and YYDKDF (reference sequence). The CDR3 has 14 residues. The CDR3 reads CATSREIGVQPQHF. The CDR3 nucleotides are TGTGCCACCAGCAGAGAAATAGGGGTCCAGCCCCAGCATTTT. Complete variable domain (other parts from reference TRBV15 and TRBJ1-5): DAMVIQNPRYQVTQFGKPVTLSCSQTLNHNVMYWYQQKSSQAPKLLFHYYDKDFNNEADTPDNFQSRRPNTSFCFLDIRSPGLGDTAMYLCATSREIGVQPQHFGDGTRLSIL.

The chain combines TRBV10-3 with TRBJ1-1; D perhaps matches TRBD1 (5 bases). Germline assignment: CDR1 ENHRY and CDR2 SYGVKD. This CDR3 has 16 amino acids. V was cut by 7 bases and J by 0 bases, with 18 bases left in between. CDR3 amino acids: CAITTRETDLNTEAFF. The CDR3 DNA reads TGTGCCATCACCACGAGAGAGACAGACTTGAACACTGAAGCTTTCTTT.

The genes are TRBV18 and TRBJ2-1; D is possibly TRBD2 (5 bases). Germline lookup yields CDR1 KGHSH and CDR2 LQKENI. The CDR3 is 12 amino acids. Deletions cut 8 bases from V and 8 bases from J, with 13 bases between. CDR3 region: CASRTPGDEQFF. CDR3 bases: TGTGCCAGCCGGACTCCCGGGGATGAGCAGTTCTTC.

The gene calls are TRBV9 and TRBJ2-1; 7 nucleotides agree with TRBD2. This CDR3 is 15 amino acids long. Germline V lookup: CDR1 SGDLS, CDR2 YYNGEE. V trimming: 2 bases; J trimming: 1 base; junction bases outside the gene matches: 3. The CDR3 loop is CASSVSAGSYNEQFF. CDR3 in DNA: TGTGCCAGCAGCGTCTCAGCGGGGTCCTACAATGAGCAGTTCTTC.

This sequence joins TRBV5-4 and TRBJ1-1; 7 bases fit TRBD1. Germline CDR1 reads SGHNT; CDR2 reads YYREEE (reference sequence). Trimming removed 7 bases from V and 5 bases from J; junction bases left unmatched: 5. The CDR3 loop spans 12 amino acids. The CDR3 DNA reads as TGTGCCAGCGGACTCAGGGGGACTGAAGCTTTCTTT. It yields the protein CASGLRGTEAFF.

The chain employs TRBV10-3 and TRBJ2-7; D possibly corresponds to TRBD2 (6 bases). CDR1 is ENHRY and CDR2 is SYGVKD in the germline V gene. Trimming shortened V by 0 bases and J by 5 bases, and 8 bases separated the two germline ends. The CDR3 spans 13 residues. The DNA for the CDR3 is TGTGCCATCAGTGAGTCGGGGGGAAACGAGCAGTACTTC. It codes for CAISESGGNEQYF.

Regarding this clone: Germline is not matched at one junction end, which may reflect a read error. The CDR3 nucleotides read TGTGCCAGCAGCACCCCTTTTCAGGGGAACTCTGAAGCTTTCTTT. It codes for CASSTPFQGNSEAFF. The chain recombines TRBV7-6 with TRBJ1-1; D is perhaps TRBD1 (6 bases). This CDR3 is built from 15 residues. CDR1 and CDR2 (germline): SGHVS, FNYEAQ. Drawing the rest from reference TRBV7-6 and TRBJ1-1, the complete variable domain is GAGVSQSPRYKVTKRGQDVALRCDPISGHVSLYWYRQALGQGPEFLTYFNYEAQQDKSGLPNDRFSAERPEGSISTLTIQRTEQRDSAMYRCASSTPFQGNSEAFFGQGTRLTVV.

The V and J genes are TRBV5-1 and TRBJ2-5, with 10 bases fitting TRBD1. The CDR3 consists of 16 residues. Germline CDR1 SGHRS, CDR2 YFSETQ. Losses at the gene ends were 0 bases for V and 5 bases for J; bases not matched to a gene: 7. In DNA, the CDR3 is TGCGCCAGCAGCTTGGCAAGACAGGGGGCAGGGGAGACCCAGTACTTC. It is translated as CASSLARQGAGETQYF.

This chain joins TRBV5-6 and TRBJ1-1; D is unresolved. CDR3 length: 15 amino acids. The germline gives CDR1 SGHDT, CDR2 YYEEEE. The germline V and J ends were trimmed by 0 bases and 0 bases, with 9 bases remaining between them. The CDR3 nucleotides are TGTGCCAGCAGCTTGGGTCCAGACATGAACACTGAAGCTTTCTTT. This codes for CASSLGPDMNTEAFF.

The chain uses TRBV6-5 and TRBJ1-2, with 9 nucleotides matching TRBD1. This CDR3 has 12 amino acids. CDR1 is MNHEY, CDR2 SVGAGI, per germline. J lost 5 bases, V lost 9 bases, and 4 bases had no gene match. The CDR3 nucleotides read TGTGCCAGTATGGACAGGGGATATGGCTACACCTTC. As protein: CASMDRGYGYTF.

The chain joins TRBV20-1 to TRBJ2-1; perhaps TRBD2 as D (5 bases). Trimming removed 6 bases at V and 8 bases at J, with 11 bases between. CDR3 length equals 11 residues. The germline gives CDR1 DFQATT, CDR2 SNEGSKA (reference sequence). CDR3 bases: TGCAGTGCGAACTACGGGGATGAGCAGTTCTTC. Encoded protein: CSANYGDEQFF.

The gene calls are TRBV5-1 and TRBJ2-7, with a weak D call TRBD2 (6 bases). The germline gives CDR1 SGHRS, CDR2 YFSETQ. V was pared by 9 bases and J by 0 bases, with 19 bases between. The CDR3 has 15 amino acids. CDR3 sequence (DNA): TGCGCCACCCGTAAGTGGGGGGTTTCCTCCTACGAGCAGTACTTC. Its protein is CATRKWGVSSYEQYF.

CDR3 sequence: CASRRDRVSYEQYF. The CDR3 DNA reads TGTGCCAGTAGGAGGGACAGGGTTTCCTACGAGCAGTACTTC. This chain joins TRBV19 and TRBJ2-7, with 9 bases matching TRBD1. This CDR3 is built from 14 residues. Germline CDR1 and CDR2: LNHDA and SQIVND (reference sequence). V shed 6 bases, J shed 1 base, and the junction held 4 bases outside the gene matches.

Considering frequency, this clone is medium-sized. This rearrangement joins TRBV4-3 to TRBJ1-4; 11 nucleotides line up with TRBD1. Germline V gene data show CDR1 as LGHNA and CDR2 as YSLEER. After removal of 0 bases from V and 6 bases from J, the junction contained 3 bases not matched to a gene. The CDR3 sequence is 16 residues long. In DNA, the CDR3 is TGCGCCAGCAGCCAAGAAGGACAGGGGGCTTATGAAAAACTGTTTTTT. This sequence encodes CASSQEGQGAYEKLFF.

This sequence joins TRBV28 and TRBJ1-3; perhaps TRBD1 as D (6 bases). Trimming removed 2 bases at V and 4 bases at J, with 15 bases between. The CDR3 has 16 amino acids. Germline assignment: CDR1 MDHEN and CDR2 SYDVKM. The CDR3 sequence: CASSLGTKSSGNTIYF. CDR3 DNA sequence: TGTGCCAGCAGTTTAGGGACAAAATCCTCCGGAAACACCATATATTTT.